This TCR beta chain was captured in a study of T cell changes during pregnancy in multiple sclerosis. Measured with immunoSEQ multiplex PCR; TCRdb has only the in-frame clones, and not every one. The profile shows approximately 90,000 clones, about nine tenths of them singletons. V was cut by 0 bases and J by 4 bases, with 7 bases left in between. The germline gives CDR1 SGHRS, CDR2 YFSETQ. The CDR3 sequence is 13 residues long. Sequencing used peripheral blood, obtained after pregnancy. The J gene is TRBJ1-2, the V gene TRBV5-1; TRBD1 is a possible D gene (5 bases). The source is a female donor in good health, enrolled as a control in a pregnancy study. The CDR3 DNA reads as TGCGCCAGCAGCTTGGACAGGTTCTATGGCTACACCTTC. This encodes CASSLDRFYGYTF.